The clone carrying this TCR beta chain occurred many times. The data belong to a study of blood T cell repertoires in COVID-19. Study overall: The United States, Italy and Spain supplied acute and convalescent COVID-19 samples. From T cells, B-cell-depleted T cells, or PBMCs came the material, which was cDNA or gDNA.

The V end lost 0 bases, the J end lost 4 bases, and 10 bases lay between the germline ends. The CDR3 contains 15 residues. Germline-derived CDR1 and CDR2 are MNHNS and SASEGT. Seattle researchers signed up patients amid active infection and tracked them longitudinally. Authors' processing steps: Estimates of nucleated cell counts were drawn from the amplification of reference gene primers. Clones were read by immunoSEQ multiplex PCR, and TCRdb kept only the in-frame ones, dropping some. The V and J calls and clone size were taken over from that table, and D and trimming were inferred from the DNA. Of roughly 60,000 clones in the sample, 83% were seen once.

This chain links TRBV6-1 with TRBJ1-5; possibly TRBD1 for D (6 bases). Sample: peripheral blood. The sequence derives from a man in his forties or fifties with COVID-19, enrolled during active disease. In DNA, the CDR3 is TGTGCCAGCAGTGAAGCAGGACAGCAAAATCAGCCCCAGCATTTT. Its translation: CASSEAGQQNQPQHF.